This entry describes one T cell receptor (beta chain). The antigen is not known. Every donor contributed around 10 milliliters of peripheral blood by blood draw. A second PCR, run for roughly 7 to 12 cycles, used a sample-barcoded 5' primer plus a J-beta primer mix. Every sample gave at least 2.5 million paired-end reads containing CDR3. TCRdb reprocessed the 5' RACE reads via MiXCR and lists one record per CDR3 protein. Counted here are 600,000 or so distinct CDR3 sequences, 25% to 35% occurring once; the ten biggest clones make up around 16%. The sample originates from a study of blood T cells in healthy people across ages. Study-wide points: As age increased, TCR beta diversity per million T cells fell in a roughly linear fashion.

V was pared by 4 bases and J by 0 bases, with 7 bases of the junction left unmatched. The CDR3 consists of 16 residues. Germline CDR1 is LNHDA and CDR2 is SQIVND (reference sequence). Sequenced input: blood. The receptor comes from a woman of 80 years or more in good health. The chain combines TRBV19 with TRBJ2-3; 7 bases map to TRBD1. The CDR3 loop is CASSKDRAVSTDTQYF. As DNA, the CDR3 is TGTGCCAGTAGTAAAGACAGGGCAGTGAGCACAGATACGCAGTATTTT.